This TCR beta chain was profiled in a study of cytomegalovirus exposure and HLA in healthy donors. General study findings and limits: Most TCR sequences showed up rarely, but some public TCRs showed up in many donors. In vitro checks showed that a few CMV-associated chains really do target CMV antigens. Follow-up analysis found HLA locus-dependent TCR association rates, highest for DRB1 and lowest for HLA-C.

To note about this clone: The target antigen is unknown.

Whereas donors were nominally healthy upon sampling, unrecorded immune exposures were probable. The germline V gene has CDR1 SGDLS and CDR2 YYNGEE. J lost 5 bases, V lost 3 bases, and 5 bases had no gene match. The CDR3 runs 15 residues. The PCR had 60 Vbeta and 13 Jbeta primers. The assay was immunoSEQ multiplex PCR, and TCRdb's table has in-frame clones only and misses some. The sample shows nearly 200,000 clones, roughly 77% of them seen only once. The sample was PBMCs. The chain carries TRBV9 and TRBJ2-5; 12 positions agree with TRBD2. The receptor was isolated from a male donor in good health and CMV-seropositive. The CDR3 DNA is TGTGCCAGCAGCGCAGGACTAGCGGGATTGGAGACCCAGTACTTC. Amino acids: CASSAGLAGLETQYF.